This T cell receptor beta chain appears in the sequencing data of a study of identical twins listed by TCRdb under 2016. About the full investigation: TCR alpha and beta repertoires from monozygotic twins, unrelated adults of various ages and cord blood were deep-sequenced to test whether fetal clonotypes persist. To rule out contamination, the twin experiments were replicated at different times with different library preparation protocols. What the research found in general, with its limitations: Invariant T cells such as MAIT and iNKT could partly confound zero-insertion analyses, though diverse VJ usage argued against this for most clonotypes. In monozygotic twins, recombination models systematically underestimated out-of-frame TCR alpha sharing, but the models matched the sharing seen between unrelated individuals. Fewer insertions were carried by abundant cord blood beta clonotypes; a weaker similar trend was observed in young adult naive repertoires, while no such trend was observed in memory repertoires. Because the same donors could not be followed over many years, the conclusions depended on cross-sectional statistical analysis. Compared with coincidental sharing between unrelated individuals, out-of-frame TCR alpha sequences shared between twins had an excess of sequences with low generation probability. The excess sharing between twins in beta out-of-frame sequences was weaker because fewer shared sequences reduced the signal-to-noise ratio.

Every donor in the study was a healthy Caucasian. The method behind the library was 5' RACE. The listed sequencing device is Illumina HiSeq 2000. Template switching introduced a universal primer binding site; the final cDNA contained a unique molecular identifier, enabling accurate counting of TCR cDNA molecules. Specific primers in the conserved constant-segment region were used to synthesize first-strand cDNA for the TCR alpha and beta chains. To control for contamination, every cDNA library carried two barcodes: a SMART-Mk sample barcode plus Illumina barcodes. TruSeq adapter sequences along with Illumina sample barcodes were introduced in two successive PCR steps. The Illumina HiSeq platform was used with custom primers to sequence TCR alpha and beta cDNA libraries. Concerning the study's data processing: Raw reads were processed with MiGEC to extract unique molecular identifiers, and MiXCR was used to determine CDR3 positions. Recombination models were inferred per individual with the repgenHMM and IGoR tools using an EM algorithm. Shared clonotype analysis was performed with the tcR package in R, normalizing sharing by the product of cloneset sizes. To study raw recombination without the effects of thymic and clonal selection, out-of-frame nonproductive sequences were analyzed. The raw public reads went through TCRdb reprocessing: fastp at Q25, MiXCR clone calling, in-frame beta chains kept. A single entry per CDR3 protein holds the most common genes and DNA from its merged rows. The authors' filters were not applied to this entry. Recorded for this sample are roughly 1.6 million distinct CDR3 sequences; 25% to 35% of them occurred a single time. About 0.27% of the sample belongs to the ten largest clones.

To note about this clonotype: Its antigen is currently not known. No clone much larger than this one lies a single base away; base qualities are absent.

Spanning cysteine to phenylalanine, the CDR3 consists of 13 amino acids. Just the 39-base CDR3 DNA is kept, in frame starting at base 1. CDR1 KGHSH and CDR2 LQKENI were looked up in the germline V gene. V is cut by 10 bases and J by 1 base, and the space between the germline ends is 13 bases. The clonotype originates from a newborn girl in good health. This receptor chain uses TRBV18 and TRBJ2-5; the best D guess is TRBD1, with 5 bases matching. The source material was cord blood. The CDR3 loop reads CATRTGAQETQYF. The DNA sequence is given as TGTGCCACTAGAACAGGAGCCCAAGAGACCCAGTACTTC.